Listed here are 25 T cell receptor beta chains from one sample, sequenced in a study of early T cells in non-severe SARS-CoV-2 infection. Each CDR3 protein is one row after TCRdb ran MiXCR on the 5' RACE reads. The repertoire includes around 30,000 distinct CDR3 sequences, around 6% of them detected once, and 6% to 7.5% sits in the top ten. The sequenced sample consisted of whole blood. These receptors all stem from an adult who was a healthcare worker with PCR-confirmed SARS-CoV-2 infection or an uninfected control (not recorded which).

The chain uses TRBV24-1 and TRBJ2-1; D is undetermined. Germline CDR1 KGHDR, CDR2 SFDVKD. This CDR3 is 11 amino acids long. Trimming cost V 5 bases and J 10 bases, with 8 bases left between them. CDR3 in DNA: TGTGCCACCAGTGCGTATATGGAGCAGTTCTTC. Translating it yields CATSAYMEQFF.

This clonotype appeared once. The chain links TRBV13 to TRBJ2-7, with 9 positions matching TRBD2. This CDR3 has 14 residues. CDR1 PRHDT and CDR2 FYEKMQ come from the germline V gene (reference sequence). V lost 3 bases to trimming and J lost 0 bases; unmatched junction nucleotides: 0. For the CDR3, the DNA is TGTGCCAGCAGCTTTAGCGGGAGCTCCTACGAGCAGTACTTC. It specifies CASSFSGSSYEQYF.

This clonotype was recorded many times. This chain uses TRBV5-1 with TRBJ1-1; a weak D match, TRBD1 (5 bases). Germline V gene data show CDR1 as SGHRS and CDR2 as YFSETQ. This CDR3 is built from 14 residues. V lost 3 bases, J lost 1 base, and 10 bases lay in between. This chain's CDR3 is CASSSGNANTEAFF. The DNA for the CDR3 is TGCGCCAGCAGCTCAGGGAACGCGAACACTGAAGCTTTCTTT.

This clonotype was observed at least ten times. The gene calls are TRBV2 and TRBJ1-4, with D unclear. Germline CDR1 SNHLY, CDR2 FYNNEI. Trimming took off 4 bases at V and 7 bases at J, with 13 bases between the two ends. The CDR3 extends over 14 amino acids. The chain's CDR3 is CASSGELGGEKLFF. The CDR3 DNA follows: TGTGCCAGCAGTGGGGAGTTGGGTGGTGAAAAACTGTTTTTT.

V usage is TRBV2 and J usage is TRBJ2-7; a possible D gene is TRBD1 (6 bases). This CDR3 contains 13 residues. Germline CDR1 reads SNHLY; CDR2 reads FYNNEI. The ends were cut back, 6 bases at V and 7 bases at J, with 16 bases in the middle. The CDR3 coding sequence is TGTGCCAGCAGCCGGGACACCCATGGGGAGCAGTACTTC. It is translated as CASSRDTHGEQYF.

This clonotype is deemed medium-sized (0.01 to 0.1%). This rearrangement joins TRBV6-1 to TRBJ2-7; D is ambiguous. The CDR3 length is 13 residues. Trimming removed 4 bases at V and 3 bases at J, with 10 bases between. Germline V gene data show CDR1 as MNHNS and CDR2 as SASEGT. This CDR3 is CASSVGTNYEQYF. The CDR3 DNA follows: TGTGCCAGCAGTGTCGGAACCAACTACGAGCAGTACTTC.

This clonotype was seen more than once but under ten times. This chain links TRBV3-1 with TRBJ1-1; TRBD1 matches 7 bases. The CDR3 contains 14 residues. With V trimmed by 4 bases and J by 6 bases, 8 bases remained unmatched. CDR1 is LGHDT and CDR2 is YNNKEL in the germline V gene (reference sequence). The CDR3 nucleotides are TGTGCCAGCAGCCTAGCGACAGGGCTGGCTGAAGCTTTCTTT. It encodes CASSLATGLAEAFF.

This clonotype was detected only a few times. This sequence joins TRBV7-3 and TRBJ2-1; TRBD1 matches at 9 bases. The V gene end was trimmed by 6 bases and the J gene end by 7 bases; junction bases not matched to a gene: 7. The CDR3 sequence is 14 residues long. The V gene's germline CDR1 is SGHTA and CDR2 FQGTGA. The CDR3 spells CASSGTGSTNEQFF. The CDR3 coding sequence is TGTGCCAGCAGTGGGACAGGGTCAACTAATGAGCAGTTCTTC.

CDR3 in amino acids: CATSREVSGANVLTF. DNA of the CDR3: TGTGCCACCAGCAGAGAAGTGTCTGGGGCCAACGTCCTGACTTTC. V and J are TRBV15 and TRBJ2-6; D is uncertain. V lost 0 bases to trimming and J lost 1 base, with 4 bases between them. Germline V gives CDR1 LNHNV, CDR2 YYDKDF (reference sequence). The CDR3 contains 15 residues.

The table lists this clonotype with many counts. This CDR3 is CASSDPTGKETQYF. The CDR3 DNA is TGTGCCAGCAGTGATCCGACAGGGAAAGAGACCCAGTACTTC. This chain links TRBV6-1 with TRBJ2-5, with 7 bases that match TRBD1. Germline CDR1 reads MNHNS; CDR2 reads SASEGT. This CDR3 has 14 amino acids. V shed 3 bases and J 3 bases; nucleotides not matched to a gene: 4.

Ten or more counts support this clonotype. The rearrangement links TRBV19 to TRBJ2-7; possible D gene TRBD1, 6 bases. This CDR3 comprises 12 residues. The germline V and J ends were trimmed by 11 bases and 3 bases, with 14 bases remaining between them. The V gene's germline CDR1 is LNHDA and CDR2 SQIVND (reference sequence). DNA for the CDR3: TGTGCCCGAGTACAGGGTGTCTACGAGCAGTACTTC. Translation gives CARVQGVYEQYF.

The sample holds many counts of this clonotype. The chain couples TRBV28 to TRBJ2-7; D may be TRBD2 (5 bases). CDR3 length: 13 amino acids. Germline values: CDR1 MDHEN, CDR2 SYDVKM. Trimming removed 4 bases at V and 7 bases at J, with 14 bases between. The CDR3 is CASSWGDGVEQYF. The CDR3 DNA is TGTGCCAGCAGTTGGGGTGACGGGGTGGAGCAGTACTTC.

This clonotype came up a few times. The CDR3 reads CASRRTGARTDTQYF. The DNA for the CDR3 is TGTGCCAGCAGGCGGACAGGGGCCCGCACAGATACGCAGTATTTT. The chain employs TRBV6-5 and TRBJ2-3; 9 bases are a match to TRBD1. Germline V gene lookup returns CDR1 MNHEY and CDR2 SVGAGI. V trimming: 6 bases; J trimming: 1 base; junction bases outside the gene matches: 5. This CDR3 is built from 15 residues.

This clonotype was observed many times. The chain employs TRBV7-2 and TRBJ2-6; D gene ambiguous. The CDR3 has 15 amino acids. With 4 bases removed from V and 4 bases from J, the gap between germline ends came to 11 bases. Per germline, CDR1 SGHTA and CDR2 FQGNSA. Written as DNA, the CDR3 is TGTGCCAGCAGCTCATACCTCCCCGGGGCCAACGTCCTGACTTTC. Encoded protein: CASSSYLPGANVLTF.

This clonotype was picked up many times. The gene calls are TRBV7-8 and TRBJ2-3; D not certain. The CDR3 has 12 residues. The V gene lost 5 bases and the J gene lost 6 bases, with 9 bases spanning the gap. Germline CDR1 reads SGHVS; CDR2 reads FQNEAQ. The CDR3 region has the DNA TGTGCCAGCAGCATGGCTAGGGATACGCAGTATTTT. It is translated as CASSMARDTQYF.

The sample holds many counts of this clonotype. The CDR3 bases are TGTGCCAGCAGCCGACAGGACCGGACCACCGGGGAGCTGTTTTTT. Amino acids: CASSRQDRTTGELFF. The J gene is TRBJ2-2, the V gene TRBV5-5, with a tentative D call TRBD1 (6 bases). Germline CDR1 is SGHKS and CDR2 is YYEKEE (reference sequence). This CDR3 region has 15 residues. Trimming took 4 bases from V and 4 from J, leaving 14 bases between them.

The rearrangement links TRBV6-2 or TRBV6-3 to TRBJ2-1; 10 bases are a match to TRBD1. This CDR3 has 15 residues. V was clipped by 7 bases and J by 2 bases; unmatched bases: 5. Per germline, CDR1 MNHEY and CDR2 SVGEGT. The CDR3 is CASIPDRGTYNEQFF. The CDR3 DNA reads TGTGCCAGCATCCCGGACAGGGGGACCTACAATGAGCAGTTCTTC.

Many counts were recorded for this clonotype. The J gene is TRBJ2-4, the V gene TRBV27; 9 nucleotides match TRBD1. Germline V gene lookup returns CDR1 MNHEY and CDR2 SMNVEV (reference sequence). CDR3 length: 15 amino acids. Unmatched junction bases numbered 4, after V lost 6 bases and J lost 1 base. As DNA, the CDR3 is TGTGCCAGCAGGGCCGGGACAGGGGCCAAAAACATTCAGTACTTC. It is translated as CASRAGTGAKNIQYF.

This clonotype was recorded at least ten times. The V call is TRBV3-1, the J call TRBJ1-1; D uncertain. Trimming removed 4 bases at V and 4 bases at J, with 10 bases between. This CDR3 has 13 residues. Germline V gene lookup returns CDR1 LGHDT and CDR2 YNNKEL (reference sequence). As DNA, the CDR3 is TGTGCCAGCAGCCTCGGCAGATCCACTGAAGCTTTCTTT. It yields the protein CASSLGRSTEAFF.

This clonotype was seen repeatedly, ten times or more. The rearrangement joins TRBV5-1 to TRBJ1-4, with D hard to call. This CDR3 is built from 13 residues. Trimming shortened V by 5 bases and J by 5 bases, and 10 bases separated the two germline ends. Germline V gives CDR1 SGHRS, CDR2 YFSETQ. The CDR3 sequence is CASSSDGNEKLFF. CDR3 sequence (DNA): TGCGCCAGCAGTAGCGATGGAAATGAAAAACTGTTTTTT.

This clonotype was seen at least ten times. The genes are TRBV5-1 and TRBJ2-3; 8 bases align to TRBD1. CDR3 length: 16 amino acids. From germline, CDR1 is SGHRS and CDR2 YFSETQ. With V trimmed by 1 base and J by 0 bases, 4 bases remained unmatched. CDR3 nucleotide sequence: TGCGCCAGCAGCTTGTTAGGACAGGGAAGCACAGATACGCAGTATTTT. Translating gives CASSLLGQGSTDTQYF.

The table lists this clonotype with many counts. This rearrangement joins TRBV19 to TRBJ2-6, with D uncertain. This CDR3 is built from 15 residues. CDR1 and CDR2 from the germline V gene are LNHDA and SQIVND (reference sequence). V was clipped by 6 bases and J by 0 bases, with 9 bases between them. The CDR3 bases are TGTGCCAGTAGAAAAGATCACTCTGGGGCCAACGTCCTGACTTTC. Protein product: CASRKDHSGANVLTF. Together with reference TRBV19 and TRBJ2-6, the CDR3 gives the full variable domain: DGGITQSPKYLFRKEGQNVTLSCEQNLNHDAMYWYRQDPGQGLRLIYYSQIVNDFQKGDIAEGYSVSREKKESFPLTVTSAQKNPTAFYLCASRKDHSGANVLTFGAGSRLTVL.

There are many counts of this clonotype. This chain connects TRBV7-6 to TRBJ2-1; 9 bases are a match to TRBD2. The CDR3 length is 15 residues. Per germline, CDR1 SGHVS and CDR2 FNYEAQ. With 2 bases clipped from V and 8 bases from J, the junction kept 7 bases outside the gene matches. CDR3 protein: CASSLTGGRDYEQFF. For the CDR3, the DNA is TGTGCCAGCAGCTTAACGGGCGGGAGGGACTATGAGCAGTTCTTC.

This clonotype was seen ten or more times. The chain employs TRBV6-4 and TRBJ2-1, with D possibly being TRBD2 (6 bases). Germline V gene lookup returns CDR1 MRHNA and CDR2 SNTAGT. The CDR3 runs 14 residues. V was cut by 4 bases and J by 0 bases, with 7 bases left in between. The CDR3 is CASSAGDSYNEQFF. CDR3 bases: TGTGCCAGCAGTGCGGGAGACTCCTACAATGAGCAGTTCTTC.

Concerning this clonotype: This may stem from a read error, because a much larger clone lies one nucleotide away. V is TRBV5-1 and J is TRBJ2-5, with D possibly TRBD1 on 6 matching bases. The CDR3 is 17 amino acids. In germline, CDR1 is SGHRS, CDR2 YFSETQ. Between the trimmed V and J ends, which lost 2 bases and 2 bases, there was a span of 19 bases. The CDR3 DNA is TGCGCCAGCAGCTTTAGGGCTCTGGGGGCCTCACAAGAGACCCAGTACTTC. The encoded protein is CASSFRALGASQETQYF.